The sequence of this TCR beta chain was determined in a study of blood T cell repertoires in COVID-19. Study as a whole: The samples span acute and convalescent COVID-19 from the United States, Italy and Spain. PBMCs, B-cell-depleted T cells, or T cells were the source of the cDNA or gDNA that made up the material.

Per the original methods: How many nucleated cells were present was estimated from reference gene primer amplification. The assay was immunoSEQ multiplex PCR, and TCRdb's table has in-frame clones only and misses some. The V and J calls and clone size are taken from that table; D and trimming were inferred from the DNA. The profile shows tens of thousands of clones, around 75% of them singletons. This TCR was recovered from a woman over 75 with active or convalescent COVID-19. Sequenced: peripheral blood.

CDR3: CAIGSTGNTGELFF. The DNA for the CDR3 is TGTGCCATCGGGTCGACAGGCAACACCGGGGAGCTGTTTTTT. J is TRBJ2-2 and V is TRBV10-3; tentative D call: TRBD1 (6 bases). Germline CDR1 reads ENHRY; CDR2 reads SYGVKD. The CDR3 runs 14 residues. Deletions cut 8 bases from V and 2 bases from J, with 12 bases between.